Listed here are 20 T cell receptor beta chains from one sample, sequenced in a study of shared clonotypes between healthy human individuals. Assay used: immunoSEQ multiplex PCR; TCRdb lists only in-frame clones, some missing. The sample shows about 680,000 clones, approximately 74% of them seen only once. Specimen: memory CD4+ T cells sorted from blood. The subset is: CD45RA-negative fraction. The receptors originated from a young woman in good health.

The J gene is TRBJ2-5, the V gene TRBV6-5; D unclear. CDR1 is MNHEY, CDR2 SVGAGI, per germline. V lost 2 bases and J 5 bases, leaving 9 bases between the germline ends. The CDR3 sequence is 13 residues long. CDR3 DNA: TGTGCCAGCAGTTACCTTCACTCGGAGACCCAGTACTTC. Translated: CASSYLHSETQYF.

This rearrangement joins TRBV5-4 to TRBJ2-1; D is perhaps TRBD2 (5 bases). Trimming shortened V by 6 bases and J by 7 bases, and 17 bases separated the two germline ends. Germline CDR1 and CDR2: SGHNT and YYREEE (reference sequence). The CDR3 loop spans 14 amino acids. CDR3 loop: CASTRTGKSNEQFF. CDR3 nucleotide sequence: TGTGCCAGCACTCGAACGGGAAAGTCAAATGAGCAGTTCTTC.

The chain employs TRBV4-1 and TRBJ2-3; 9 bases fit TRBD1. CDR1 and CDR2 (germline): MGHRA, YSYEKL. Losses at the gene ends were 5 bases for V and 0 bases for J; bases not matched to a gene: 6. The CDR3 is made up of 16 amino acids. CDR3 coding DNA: TGCGCCAGCAGCAAGATCGGGACAGGGAGCACAGATACGCAGTATTTT. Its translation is CASSKIGTGSTDTQYF.

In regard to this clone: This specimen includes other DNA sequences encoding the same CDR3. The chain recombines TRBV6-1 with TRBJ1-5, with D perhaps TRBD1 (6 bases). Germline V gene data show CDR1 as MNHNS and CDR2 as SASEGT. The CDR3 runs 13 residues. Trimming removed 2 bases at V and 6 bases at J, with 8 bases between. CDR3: CASSERRGQPQHF. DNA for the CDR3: TGTGCCAGCAGTGAACGCAGGGGTCAGCCCCAGCATTTT.

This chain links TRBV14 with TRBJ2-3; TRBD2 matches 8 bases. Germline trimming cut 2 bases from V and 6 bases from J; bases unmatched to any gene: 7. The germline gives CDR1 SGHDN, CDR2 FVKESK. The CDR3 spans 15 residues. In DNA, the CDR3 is TGTGCCAGCAGCCAACGCAGCGGGAGATCGGATACGCAGTATTTT. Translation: CASSQRSGRSDTQYF.

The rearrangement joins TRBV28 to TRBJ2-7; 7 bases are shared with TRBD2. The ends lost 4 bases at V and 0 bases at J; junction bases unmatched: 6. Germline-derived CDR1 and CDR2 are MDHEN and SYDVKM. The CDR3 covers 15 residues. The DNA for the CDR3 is TGTGCCAGCAGTTCTCGCGGGGGAAGCTCCTACGAGCAGTACTTC. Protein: CASSSRGGSSYEQYF.

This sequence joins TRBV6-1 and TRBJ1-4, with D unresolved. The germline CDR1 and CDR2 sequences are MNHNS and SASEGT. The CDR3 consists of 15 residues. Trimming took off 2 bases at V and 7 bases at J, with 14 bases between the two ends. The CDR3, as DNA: TGTGCCAGCAGTGAAATGGCAGGAGTAGGTGAAAAACTGTTTTTT. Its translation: CASSEMAGVGEKLFF.

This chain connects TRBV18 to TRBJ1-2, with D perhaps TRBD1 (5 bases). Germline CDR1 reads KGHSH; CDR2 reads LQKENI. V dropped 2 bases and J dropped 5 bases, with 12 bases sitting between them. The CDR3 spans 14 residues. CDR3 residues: CASSPASGAYGYTF. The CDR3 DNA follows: TGTGCCAGCTCACCAGCTTCTGGGGCTTATGGCTACACCTTC.

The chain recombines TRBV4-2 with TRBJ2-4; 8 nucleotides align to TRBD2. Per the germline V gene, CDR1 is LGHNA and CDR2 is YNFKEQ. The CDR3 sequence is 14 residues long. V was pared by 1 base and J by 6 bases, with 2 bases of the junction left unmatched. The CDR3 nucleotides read TGTGCCAGCAGCCAAGCTCGGGGGGGAAACATTCAGTACTTC. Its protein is CASSQARGGNIQYF.

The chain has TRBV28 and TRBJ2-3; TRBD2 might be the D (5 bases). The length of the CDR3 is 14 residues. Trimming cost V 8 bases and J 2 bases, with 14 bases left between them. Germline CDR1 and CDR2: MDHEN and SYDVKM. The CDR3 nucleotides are TGTGCCAGCCGAGCGGCGACCAACACAGATACGCAGTATTTT. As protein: CASRAATNTDTQYF.

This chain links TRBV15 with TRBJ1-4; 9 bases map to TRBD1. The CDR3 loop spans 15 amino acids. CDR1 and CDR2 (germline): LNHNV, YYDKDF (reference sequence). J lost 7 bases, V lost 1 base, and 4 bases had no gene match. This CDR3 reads CATSRVGTGSEKLFF. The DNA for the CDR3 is TGTGCCACCAGCAGAGTGGGGACAGGGTCTGAAAAACTGTTTTTT.

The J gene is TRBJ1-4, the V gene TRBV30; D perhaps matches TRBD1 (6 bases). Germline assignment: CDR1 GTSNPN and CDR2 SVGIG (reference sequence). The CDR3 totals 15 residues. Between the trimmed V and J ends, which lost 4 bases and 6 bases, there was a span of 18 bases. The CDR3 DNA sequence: TGTGCCTGGAATCCGGCGGGGGGCCGAGATGAAAAACTGTTTTTT. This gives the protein CAWNPAGGRDEKLFF.

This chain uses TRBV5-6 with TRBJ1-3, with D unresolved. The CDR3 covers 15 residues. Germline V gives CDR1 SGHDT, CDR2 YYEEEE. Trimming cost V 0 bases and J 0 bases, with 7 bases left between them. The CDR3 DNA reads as TGTGCCAGCAGCTTGGCCCCGGTCTCTGGAAACACCATATATTTT. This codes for CASSLAPVSGNTIYF. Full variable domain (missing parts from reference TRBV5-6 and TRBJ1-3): DAGVTQSPTHLIKTRGQQVTLRCSPKSGHDTVSWYQQALGQGPQFIFQYYEEEERQRGNFPDRFSGHQFPNYSSELNVNALLLGDSALYLCASSLAPVSGNTIYFGEGSWLTVV.

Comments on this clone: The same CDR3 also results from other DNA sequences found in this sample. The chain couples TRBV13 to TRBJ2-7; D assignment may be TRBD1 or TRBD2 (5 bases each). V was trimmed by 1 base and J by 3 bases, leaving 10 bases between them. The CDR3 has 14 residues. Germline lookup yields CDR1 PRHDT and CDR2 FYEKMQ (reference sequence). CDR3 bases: TGTGCCAGCAGCTTAGAAGGGGAGAGCTACGAGCAGTACTTC. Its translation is CASSLEGESYEQYF. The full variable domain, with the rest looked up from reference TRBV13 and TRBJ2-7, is AAGVIQSPRHLIKEKRETATLKCYPIPRHDTVYWYQQGPGQDPQFLISFYEKMQSDKGSIPDRFSAQQFSDYHSELNMSSLELGDSALYFCASSLEGESYEQYFGPGTRLTVT.

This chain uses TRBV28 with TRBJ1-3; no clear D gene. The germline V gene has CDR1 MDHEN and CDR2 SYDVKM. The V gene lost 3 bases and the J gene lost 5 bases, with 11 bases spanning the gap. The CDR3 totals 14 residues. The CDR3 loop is CASSLVGSRNTIYF. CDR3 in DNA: TGTGCCAGCAGTTTGGTCGGCAGTAGAAACACCATATATTTT.

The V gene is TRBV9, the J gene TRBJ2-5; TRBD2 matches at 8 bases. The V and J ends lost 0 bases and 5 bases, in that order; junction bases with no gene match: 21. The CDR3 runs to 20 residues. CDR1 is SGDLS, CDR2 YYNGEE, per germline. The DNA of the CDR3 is TGTGCCAGCAGCGTAGCTACTTCGGGGGGGTTGTTTGGAGGGCAGGAGACCCAGTACTTC. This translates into CASSVATSGGLFGGQETQYF.

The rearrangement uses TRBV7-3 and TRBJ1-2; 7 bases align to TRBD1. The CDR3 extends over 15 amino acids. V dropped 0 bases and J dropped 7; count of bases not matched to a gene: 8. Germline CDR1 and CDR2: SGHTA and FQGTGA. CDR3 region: CASSLTAGGSSGYTF. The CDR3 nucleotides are TGTGCCAGCAGCTTAACAGCAGGGGGGAGTAGTGGCTACACCTTC.

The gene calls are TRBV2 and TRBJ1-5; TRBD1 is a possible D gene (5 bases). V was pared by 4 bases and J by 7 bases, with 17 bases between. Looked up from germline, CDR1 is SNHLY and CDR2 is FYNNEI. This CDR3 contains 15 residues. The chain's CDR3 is CASSVIREGSQPQHF. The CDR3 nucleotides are TGTGCCAGCAGTGTTATCAGGGAGGGTAGCCAGCCCCAGCATTTT.

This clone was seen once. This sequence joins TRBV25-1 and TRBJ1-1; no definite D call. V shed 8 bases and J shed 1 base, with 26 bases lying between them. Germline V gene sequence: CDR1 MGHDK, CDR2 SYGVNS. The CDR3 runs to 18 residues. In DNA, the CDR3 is TGTGCCAGCGAAAGCTCCGGGCAGCCGGTCCATTGGAACACTGAAGCTTTCTTT. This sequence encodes CASESSGQPVHWNTEAFF.

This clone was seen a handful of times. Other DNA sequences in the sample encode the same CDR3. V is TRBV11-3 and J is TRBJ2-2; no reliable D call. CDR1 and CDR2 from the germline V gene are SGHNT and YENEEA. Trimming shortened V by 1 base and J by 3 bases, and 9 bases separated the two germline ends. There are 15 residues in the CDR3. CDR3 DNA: TGTGCCAGCAGCTTAGGGCGTGGGGACACCGGGGAGCTGTTTTTT. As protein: CASSLGRGDTGELFF.